Listed below are T cell receptor beta chains from one sample, sequenced in a study of blood T cells in healthy people across ages. A single record per CDR3 protein comes from TCRdb applying MiXCR to the 5' RACE reads. The table shows about 780,000 distinct CDR3 sequences, with 35% to 60% occurring only once. Sample: blood. The receptors were gathered from an elderly man in good health. The conserved cysteine and the conserved F or W are not part of the CDR3 here. Each record gives: J gene, V gene, CDR3 protein.

TRBJ2-1,TRBV20-1,SARAYAGGMGPGSYNEQF
TRBJ2-7,TRBV19,ASKETGQGYEQY
TRBJ2-2,TRBV12-3/TRBV12-4,ASGNRGLNTGELF
TRBJ2-1,TRBV6-2/TRBV6-3,ASTQERTSGSISYNEQF
TRBJ1-6,TRBV10-3,AISSVDWAGNSPLH
TRBJ1-2,TRBV10-3,ATQGQGDNYGYT
TRBJ2-5,TRBV5-6,ASSKQETQY
TRBJ2-7,TRBV6-2/TRBV6-3,ASSYVGRGSHEQY
TRBJ2-7,TRBV7-2,ASSPDGTPFYEQY
TRBJ1-4,TRBV7-2,ASSSPGRTNEKLF
TRBJ2-3,TRBV9,ASSLGIREVDTQY
TRBJ2-2,TRBV7-2,ASSGPPYRVSNTGELF
-,TRBV20-1,SAGSRGVAYEQY
TRBJ2-6,TRBV12-3/TRBV12-4,ASSSSLGANVLT
TRBJ2-1,TRBV5-1,ASSLDPGKTYNEQF
TRBJ2-3,TRBV12-3/TRBV12-4,ASSREGLVTDTQY
TRBJ2-1,TRBV12-3/TRBV12-4,ASTLGGENEQF
TRBJ2-5,TRBV29-1,SVERDGRRETQY
TRBJ1-5,TRBV12-3/TRBV12-4,ASSSVLTEDQPQH
TRBJ2-5,TRBV3-1,ASSQDRRKAYQETQY
TRBJ1-2,TRBV5-5,ASSPRDLGDYGYT
TRBJ2-1,TRBV6-6,ASSSGEVGEQF
TRBJ1-1,TRBV5-1,ASSLVGGRSTETF
TRBJ1-2,TRBV7-2,ASSFLGVEGETQYGYT
TRBJ2-3,TRBV5-1,ASNQTRVNTDTQY
TRBJ2-7,TRBV7-9,ASSLSGTRRGGEQY
TRBJ2-5,TRBV6-1,ASSETGWDILEETQY
TRBJ2-1,TRBV20-1,SATYASGGHNEQF
TRBJ2-2,TRBV14,ASSAIPGGITGELF
TRBJ2-5,TRBV29-1,SHPGGGVETQY
TRBJ2-1,TRBV7-2,ASSLYRDNEQF
TRBJ1-1,TRBV5-1,ASKTDTEAF
TRBJ1-2,TRBV24-1,ATARDSYGYT
TRBJ1-1,TRBV9,ASSVGGTEAF
TRBJ2-1,TRBV24-1,ATSDGPQGFQNEQF
TRBJ2-1,TRBV4-2,ASSQGVGTSERETQF
TRBJ2-6,TRBV9,ASSTLGANVLT
TRBJ1-5,TRBV7-2,ASSLPGDLNQPQH
TRBJ2-4,TRBV3-1,ASSQGLGEQY
TRBJ2-1,TRBV4-3,ASSREGGIPYNEQF
TRBJ2-6,TRBV7-9,ASSPQTEIVLAGANVLT
TRBJ2-7,TRBV7-2,ASGRDRGPEQY